This is a list of T cell receptor beta chains from one sample in a study of blood T cell repertoires in COVID-19. Clones were sequenced by immunoSEQ multiplex PCR, and TCRdb holds only the in-frame ones, with some missing. The table shows approximately 210,000 clones, with approximately 90% occurring only once. Input material: PBMCs or T cells enriched from blood (not recorded which). These receptors were collected from a woman younger than 45 who had recovered from COVID-19. CDR3s include the opening cysteine and the closing phenylalanine or tryptophan. The D gene is left open where the match is weak. Clone size is not always given. Where it is, it says once, few, many or a class for expanded clones.

. . TRBJ2-2 TRBV12-3/TRBV12-4 TGTGCCAGCAGTTTATGGGCCACCGGGGAGCTGTTTTTT CASSLWATGELFF
. TRBD2 TRBJ2-7 TRBV4-2 TGTGCCAGCAGCCTAGCATCTAGCGGGAGGGCCTACGAGCAGTACTTC CASSLASSGRAYEQYF
. TRBD1 TRBJ1-1 TRBV9 TGTGCCAGCAGCGCTTCATCCGGGACAGCGAACACTGAAGCTTTCTTT CASSASSGTANTEAFF
. . TRBJ2-1 TRBV7-3 TGTGCCAGCAGCCCCCTAGGTAATGAGCAGTTCTTC CASSPLGNEQFF
. . TRBJ1-1 TRBV7-3 TGTGCCAGCAGTTTAGGTAACATGAACACTGAAGCTTTCTTT CASSLGNMNTEAFF
. . TRBJ1-6 TRBV9 TGTGCCAGCAGCGTAGCCGGCTATAATTCACCCCTCCACTTT CASSVAGYNSPLHF
. . TRBJ2-7 TRBV18 TGTGCCAGCTCCCCAGGGCTAGCTGGGGCCTACGAGCAGTACTTC CASSPGLAGAYEQYF
. . TRBJ2-1 TRBV7-2 TGTGCCAGCAGCTTTGAGAGCGACCCCTACAATGAGCAGTTCTTC CASSFESDPYNEQFF
. . TRBJ1-3 TRBV19 TGTGCCAGTAGTAGGGGCCAGTCCCGGAACTCTGGAAACACCATATATTTT CASSRGQSRNSGNTIYF
once . TRBJ1-3 TRBV7-7 TGTGCCAGCAGCAAAGGGGCCGTGCGGGACTCTGGAAACACCATATATTTT CASSKGAVRDSGNTIYF
. TRBD1 TRBJ1-1 TRBV6-6 TGTGCCAGCAGCAGACAGGGCAACACTGAAGCTTTCTTT CASSRQGNTEAFF
. . TRBJ1-1 TRBV4-1 TGCGCCAGTAGAACGATGAACACTGAAGCTTTCTTT CASRTMNTEAFF
. TRBD1 TRBJ1-5 TRBV12-5 TGTGCTAGTGGTTTGGTACAAAGGCCGGGACAGGGGAAAAATCAGCCCCAGCATTTT CASGLVQRPGQGKNQPQHF
. TRBD1 TRBJ2-7 TRBV2 TGTGCCAGCAGAGAACCGGGACAGGGCCCGGACGAGCAGTACTTC CASREPGQGPDEQYF
. TRBD1 TRBJ1-2 TRBV19 TGTGCCAGTAGTATGGGGGACAGGGGCTACACCTTC CASSMGDRGYTF
. . TRBJ1-2 TRBV25-1 TGTGCCAGCAGTGGACTAGGCGGCCGGGATGGCTACACCTTC CASSGLGGRDGYTF
. . TRBJ1-2 TRBV19 TGTGCCAGTAGTATTTCACAGGGCCAGTGGGGCTACACCTTC CASSISQGQWGYTF
. . TRBJ1-2 TRBV4-3 TGCGCCAGCAGCCAAGACTGGGGCAGGGGAAGGGATGGCTACACCTTC CASSQDWGRGRDGYTF
. . TRBJ2-1 TRBV19 TGTGCCAGTAGTATGACAGAGATATTGCTCAATGAGCAGTTCTTC CASSMTEILLNEQFF
once . TRBJ2-3 TRBV11-2 TGTGCCAGCAGCTCCTCGACGGGGGATACGCAGTATTTT CASSSSTGDTQYF
. TRBD1 TRBJ2-2 TRBV9 TGTGCCAGCAGCGGCCGGGACAGGGAAACCGGGGAGCTGTTTTTT CASSGRDRETGELFF
. . TRBJ1-1 TRBV7-3 TGTGCCAGCAGCTCCAACCCTATGGCTGAAGCTTTCTTT CASSSNPMAEAFF
. TRBD1 TRBJ2-1 TRBV4-1 TGCGCCAGCAGGGCCCTCGGCAGGGGGTACAATGAGCAGTTCTTC CASRALGRGYNEQFF
few . TRBJ1-1 TRBV19 TGTGCCAGTACCGAAGAGGGTTCCGCGGCTTTCTTT CASTEEGSAAFF
. . TRBJ2-3 TRBV7-3 TGTGCCAGCAGCCCGGACTACAGCACAGATACGCAGTATTTT CASSPDYSTDTQYF
. TRBD2 TRBJ2-1 TRBV7-6 TGTGCCAGCAGCGGTAGCGGGAGGCTCGGACACAATGAGCAGTTCTTC CASSGSGRLGHNEQFF
. . TRBJ1-2 TRBV19 TGTGCCAGTAGAACCCAGGAGGCAATTGGCTACACCTTC CASRTQEAIGYTF
. . TRBJ2-7 TRBV29-1 TGCAGCGGTGGGTCAGGGGAAGACGAGCAGTACTTC CSGGSGEDEQYF
. . TRBJ2-1 TRBV15 TGTGCCACCAGCAGGTTTATGGGCTCCGCGGGTGAGCAGTTCTTC CATSRFMGSAGEQFF
. . TRBJ2-6 TRBV21-1 TGTGCCAGCAGCCCCCACCCCACGGTTACGGGCGGAGGAAACGTCCTGACTTTC CASSPHPTVTGGGNVLTF
. . TRBJ1-2 TRBV5-1 TGCGCCAGCAGCTTCAGGGATCAAAACAACGAAATAAACTATGGCTACACCTTC CASSFRDQNNEINYGYTF
many TRBD2 TRBJ2-7 TRBV2 TGTGCCAGCAGTGCGGACGGGAGGGTCTCCTACGAGCAGTACTTC CASSADGRVSYEQYF
. . TRBJ1-6 TRBV10-3 TGTGCCATCAGTGAGGGGGCAAGGGATTCACCCCTCCACTTT CAISEGARDSPLHF
. . TRBJ1-2 TRBV9 TGTGCCAGCAGTGGAGCAGGGGATCCCTCCTATGGCTACACCTTC CASSGAGDPSYGYTF
. . TRBJ1-1 TRBV11-1 TGTGCCAGCAGCTTAGGGGCAGGGCCCAACACTGAAGCTTTCTTT CASSLGAGPNTEAFF
. . TRBJ1-2 TRBV9 TGTGCCAGCAGCGTAGTCGGGAGAGGCTACACCTTC CASSVVGRGYTF
once TRBD1 TRBJ1-1 TRBV9 TGTGCCAGCAGCCCGCGGGGGACAGGGGTCACTGAAGCTTTCTTT CASSPRGTGVTEAFF
. TRBD1 TRBJ2-2 TRBV3-1/TRBV3-2 TGTGCCAGCAGTTTCTATGGACAGGGAAACACCGGGGAGCTGTTTTTT CASSFYGQGNTGELFF
. . TRBJ1-5 TRBV5-5 TGTGCCAGCAGCGTAAGGGTTAGCGGTCAGCCCCAGCATTTT CASSVRVSGQPQHF
. . TRBJ2-7 TRBV18 TGTGCCAGCTCACCAGGGACACAGGGTTTCGACGAGCAGTACTTC CASSPGTQGFDEQYF
. . TRBJ1-3 TRBV7-2 TGTGCCAGCAGCTTAGACGGGGGTACTGGAAACACCATATATTTT CASSLDGGTGNTIYF
. TRBD1 TRBJ2-6 TRBV24-1 TGTGCCACCAGTGATCGAAACAGGGGGACTGGGGCCAACGTCCTGACTTTC CATSDRNRGTGANVLTF
. . TRBJ1-3 TRBV19 TGTGCCAGAGGAGGTTCTGGAAACACCATATATTTT CARGGSGNTIYF
. . TRBJ1-3 TRBV6-1 TGTGCCAGCAGTGAGAGAGGGAAAGGAAACACCATATATTTT CASSERGKGNTIYF
once . TRBJ1-2 TRBV29-1 TGCAGCGTTGGAGCCCGTAATGGCTACACCTTC CSVGARNGYTF
. . TRBJ2-6 TRBV3-1/TRBV3-2 TGTGCCAGCAGCCAAGGGGGAGGAGGTACGATCGGCAACGTCCTGACTTTC CASSQGGGGTIGNVLTF
once . TRBJ1-5 TRBV10-3 TGTGCCACCGGGGGGGGCAATCAGCCCCAGCATTTT CATGGGNQPQHF
once TRBD1 TRBJ1-3 TRBV3-1/TRBV3-2 TGTGCCAGCAGCCGAAGGGGGATTGGGACAGCCGTGAACGTCATCTCTGGAAACACCATATATTTT CASSRRGIGTAVNVISGNTIYF
. . TRBJ1-4 TRBV4-2 TGTGCCAGCAGCCAGACGGGGGGGGCCCCTAATGAAAAACTGTTTTTT CASSQTGGAPNEKLFF
few TRBD1 TRBJ2-7 TRBV6-1 TGTGCCAGCAGTTTCCGGGACAGGGTCCCCTACGAGCAGTACTTC CASSFRDRVPYEQYF
. . TRBJ1-2 TRBV7-6 TGTGCCAGCAGCGAACGTGGGGGGGACTACTATGGCTACACCTTC CASSERGGDYYGYTF
. . TRBJ2-6 TRBV24-1 TGTGCCACCGGTAGGGGAACCTCTGGGGCCAACGTCCTGACTTTC CATGRGTSGANVLTF
. . TRBJ2-1 TRBV7-2 TGTGCCAGCAGCCAGTACAGCATCTCCTACAATGAGCAGTTCTTC CASSQYSISYNEQFF